These 11 T cell receptor beta chains were all obtained from the same sample, sequenced in a study of T cells in Graves' hyperthyroidism and ophthalmopathy (dated by TCRdb to between 2019 and 2020). The library was made by multiplex PCR. Instrument on record: Illumina HiSeq 2000. The TCR beta CDR3 regions were amplified from RNA transcripts. The TCR CDR3 was subjected to a first round of RT-PCR using the HTBI primer set and the Qiagen OneStep RT-PCR kit. In TCRdb, the public reads were trimmed at Q25 with fastp and aligned with MiXCR, with productive beta chains retained. Rows merge per CDR3 protein into single entries with the most common DNA and genes. This sample has 300,000 to 350,000 distinct CDR3 sequences in its table, and roughly 15% of those were observed once. 33% of the sample is taken by the ten largest. The material sequenced was blood. These receptors all stem from a young man with Graves' hyperthyroidism.

CDR3 bases: TGTGCCATCAGCAGCGGAAACACCATATATTTT. It yields the protein CAISSGNTIYF. The chain has TRBV10-3 and TRBJ1-3; unclear D gene. Between the trimmed V and J ends, which lost 6 bases and 4 bases, there was a span of 4 bases. The CDR3 runs to 11 residues. CDR1 and CDR2 from the germline V gene are ENHRY and SYGVKD.

The V call is TRBV11-2, the J call TRBJ2-7; D is possibly TRBD2 (5 bases). Germline CDR1 and CDR2: SGHAT and FQNNGV. Deletions cut 3 bases from V and 7 bases from J, with 19 bases between. The CDR3 totals 15 residues. CDR3 coding DNA: TGTGCCAGCAGCTTGGTGACTGGTCCGGGGTGGGAGCAGTACTTC. This sequence encodes CASSLVTGPGWEQYF.

This clonotype was seen ten or more times. The chain combines TRBV27 with TRBJ1-2; 9 bases fit TRBD1. The CDR3 sequence is 15 residues long. V lost 5 bases, J lost 0 bases, and 4 bases stayed unmatched. Germline V gene data show CDR1 as MNHEY and CDR2 as SMNVEV (reference sequence). The CDR3 DNA reads as TGTGCCAGCAGTACGGACAGGGGATCTAACTATGGCTACACCTTC. Encoded protein: CASSTDRGSNYGYTF.

This clonotype has at least ten counts. The chain employs TRBV12-3 or TRBV12-4 and TRBJ2-3, with TRBD2 matching 12 bases. Trimming removed 4 bases from V and 4 bases from J; junction bases left unmatched: 6. This CDR3 spans 16 amino acids. CDR3 in amino acids: CASSSVTSGRADTQYF. DNA of the CDR3: TGTGCCAGCAGTTCCGTGACTAGCGGGAGAGCAGATACGCAGTATTTT.

The table lists this clonotype with many counts. The rearrangement uses TRBV27 and TRBJ2-6; D is uncertain. The length of the CDR3 is 13 residues. The V end was cut by 6 bases, the J end by 1 base, with 4 bases between. The V gene's germline CDR1 is MNHEY and CDR2 SMNVEV (reference sequence). The CDR3 here is CASRFSGANVLTF. The CDR3 coding sequence is TGTGCCAGCAGATTTTCTGGGGCCAACGTCCTGACTTTC.

This clonotype was detected a few times. V usage is TRBV20-1 and J usage is TRBJ2-3, with TRBD2 identical over 8 bases. J was trimmed by 2 bases and V by 0 bases; bases with no gene match: 13. Germline V gene sequence: CDR1 DFQATT, CDR2 SNEGSKA (reference sequence). This CDR3 has 18 amino acids. For the CDR3, the DNA is TGCAGTGCTAGAGATAACTGGATCGGACTAGCCTTCACAGATACGCAGTATTTT. Protein sequence: CSARDNWIGLAFTDTQYF.

This clonotype has a count of ten or more. This sequence joins TRBV11-2 and TRBJ1-6; no clear D gene. The ends were cut back, 3 bases at V and 7 bases at J, with 10 bases in the middle. The CDR3 spans 14 residues. The germline gives CDR1 SGHAT, CDR2 FQNNGV. The CDR3 reads CASSLWQRNSPLHF. DNA for the CDR3: TGTGCCAGCAGCTTGTGGCAGAGGAATTCACCCCTCCACTTT.

This clonotype was found many times. The V and J genes are TRBV5-6 and TRBJ1-5, with 9 bases aligning to TRBD1. This CDR3 has 13 amino acids. Unmatched junction bases numbered 12, after V lost 4 bases and J lost 16 bases. Germline-derived CDR1 and CDR2 are SGHDT and YYEEEE. The CDR3 DNA follows: TGTGCCAGCAGCCGAGCGGGGACAGGGTCGCAACATTTT. This sequence encodes CASSRAGTGSQHF.

Only one count was recorded for this clonotype. This chain connects TRBV7-3 to TRBJ2-6; maybe TRBD1 (5 bases). Germline loops: CDR1 SGHTA, CDR2 FQGTGA. V was trimmed by 5 bases and J by 0 bases, leaving 8 bases between them. This CDR3 has 15 residues. CDR3 region: CASSDDSSGANVLTF. As DNA, the CDR3 is TGTGCCAGCAGCGACGACAGCTCTGGGGCCAACGTCCTGACTTTC.

This clonotype was found many times. This chain connects TRBV10-3 to TRBJ2-2; D unclear. Trimming stripped 6 bases from V and 4 bases from J, with 9 bases between. Germline values: CDR1 ENHRY, CDR2 SYGVKD. CDR3 length: 13 residues. The CDR3 sequence is CAISKDSTGELFF. The CDR3 DNA follows: TGTGCCATCAGCAAAGACTCCACCGGGGAGCTGTTTTTT.

The sample holds many counts of this clonotype. This sequence joins TRBV18 and TRBJ2-1; maybe TRBD2 (7 bases). The germline V gene has CDR1 KGHSH and CDR2 LQKENI. CDR3 length equals 18 residues. Trimming left V 0 bases short and J 8 bases short, with 23 bases between. The CDR3 loop is CASSPPRGREGGKDEQFF. CDR3 sequence (DNA): TGTGCCAGCTCACCACCAAGAGGCCGTGAGGGGGGGAAGGATGAGCAGTTCTTC. Together with reference TRBV18 and TRBJ2-1, the CDR3 gives the full variable domain: NAGVMQNPRHLVRRRGQEARLRCSPMKGHSHVYWYRQLPEEGLKFMVYLQKENIIDESGMPKERFSAEFPKEGPSILRIQQVVRGDSAAYFCASSPPRGREGGKDEQFFGPGTRLTVL.